This is a list of T cell receptor beta chains from one sample in a study of glioma-infiltrating T cells. A single record per CDR3 protein comes from TCRdb applying MiXCR to the multiplex PCR reads. Of approximately 190,000 distinct CDR3 sequences in the sample, around 32% are singletons; the top ten hold around 21%. Sequences were obtained from glioma tissue, nonneoplastic brain tissue, or PBMCs (not recorded which). The receptors derive from a human donor with low-grade glioma or glioblastoma, undergoing nonglioma brain surgery, or in good health (not recorded which). The CDR3 runs from the conserved cysteine through the conserved F or W. A D gene is named only where the DNA matches it firmly. Expanded clones are given a class, and other clones once, few, many or no size at all.

V gene	D gene	J gene	clone size	CDR3 DNA	CDR3 protein
TRBV2	.	TRBJ2-1	few	TGTGCCTGGTGGGGAGGTGAGCAGTTCTTC	CAWWGGEQFF
TRBV14	TRBD2	TRBJ2-7	many	TGTGCCAGCAGCTTAGCGGGAGGGCCTAACGAGCAGTACTTC	CASSLAGGPNEQYF
TRBV5-4	TRBD1	TRBJ1-1	many	TGTGCCAGCAGCTTGGAGGGCAGGGGGGTTACTGAAGCTTTCTTT	CASSLEGRGVTEAFF
TRBV7-6	TRBD1	TRBJ2-7	many	TGTGCCAGCAGCTTAGGCCCCCTCGTGACAGGGGCCACCTACGAGCAGTACTTC	CASSLGPLVTGATYEQYF
TRBV6-1	TRBD2	TRBJ2-2	many	TGTGCCAGCAAGCTAGCGGGGAACACCGGGGAGCTGTTTTTT	CASKLAGNTGELFF
TRBV28	TRBD1	TRBJ1-2	many	TGTGCCAGCAATCCTCCGGGACAGGACCATGGCTACACCTTC	CASNPPGQDHGYTF
TRBV18	TRBD1	TRBJ1-2	.	TGTGCCAGCTCACTTCAGGGGGGCTATGGCTACACCTTC	CASSLQGGYGYTF
TRBV12-5	.	TRBJ2-2	.	TGTGCTAGTGGTTTCTTAAGAGGCCGGAACACCGGGGAGCTGTTTTTT	CASGFLRGRNTGELFF
TRBV7-2	.	TRBJ2-5	many	TGTGCCAGCAGCTCATGGATATCACAAGAGACCCAGTACTTC	CASSSWISQETQYF
TRBV6-1	TRBD2	TRBJ2-3	.	TGTGCCAGCAGTCGATCTAGCGGGAGGGAGAGGGCTAGCACAGATAAGCAGTATTTT	CASSRSSGRERASTDKQYF
TRBV2	.	TRBJ1-5	many	TGTGCCAGCAGTAGAGAATTAGGGACACTCAATCAGCCCCAGCATTTT	CASSRELGTLNQPQHF
TRBV29-1	TRBD1	TRBJ2-7	few	TGCAGCGTGGGAAGGGACAGGGGAGGCGAGCAGTACTTC	CSVGRDRGGEQYF
TRBV30	.	TRBJ2-3	.	TGTGCCTGGAGTGGCTCGTACAGGGAACCCACAGATACGCAGTATTTT	CAWSGSYREPTDTQYF
TRBV7-2	.	TRBJ2-1	many	TGTGCCAGCAGCTTAGGGGGAGGAGGGGTCGGTGGTACTGAGCAGTTCTTC	CASSLGGGGVGGTEQFF
TRBV28	.	TRBJ1-5	.	TGTGCCAGCAAGATTAAGGGTTCCAGCCAGCCCCAGCATTTT	CASKIKGSSQPQHF